This T cell receptor beta chain came from a study of T cells in Graves' hyperthyroidism and ophthalmopathy. V lost 2 bases and J lost 4; bases outside the gene matches: 3. The CDR3 has 15 residues. The germline gives CDR1 MNHNS, CDR2 SASEGT. From RNA transcripts, TCR beta CDR3 regions were amplified. With the HTBI primer set, the TCR CDR3 went through a first round of RT-PCR. MiXCR was run by TCRdb on the multiplex PCR reads, yielding one entry per CDR3 protein. The data hold about 640,000 distinct CDR3 sequences, with 20% to 25% observed a single time. The sequenced sample consisted of blood. The rearrangement joins TRBV6-1 to TRBJ2-7; 12 bases align to TRBD2. This TCR was recovered from a man younger than 45 with Graves' ophthalmopathy. CDR3 sequence: CASSERLAGAYEQYF. The CDR3 DNA is TGTGCCAGCAGTGAACGACTAGCGGGAGCTTACGAGCAGTACTTC.